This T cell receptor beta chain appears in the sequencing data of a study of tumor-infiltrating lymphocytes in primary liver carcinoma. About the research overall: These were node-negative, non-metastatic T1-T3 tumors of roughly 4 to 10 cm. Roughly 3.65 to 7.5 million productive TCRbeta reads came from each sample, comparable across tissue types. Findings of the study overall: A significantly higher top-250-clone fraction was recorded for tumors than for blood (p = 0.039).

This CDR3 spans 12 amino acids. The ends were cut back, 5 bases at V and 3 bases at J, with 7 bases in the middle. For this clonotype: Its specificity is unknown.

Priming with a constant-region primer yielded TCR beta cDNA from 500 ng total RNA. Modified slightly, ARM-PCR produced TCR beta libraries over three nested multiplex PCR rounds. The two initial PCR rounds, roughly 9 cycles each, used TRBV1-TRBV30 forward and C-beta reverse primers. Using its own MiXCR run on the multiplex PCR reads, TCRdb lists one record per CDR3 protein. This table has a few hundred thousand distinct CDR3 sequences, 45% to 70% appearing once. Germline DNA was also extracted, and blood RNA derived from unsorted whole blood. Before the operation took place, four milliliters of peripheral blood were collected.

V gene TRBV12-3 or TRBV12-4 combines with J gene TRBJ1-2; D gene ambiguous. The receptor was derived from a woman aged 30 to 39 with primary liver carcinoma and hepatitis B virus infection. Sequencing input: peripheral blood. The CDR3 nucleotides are TGTGCCAGCAGTATCGGTTACTATGGCTACACCTTC. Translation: CASSIGYYGYTF.